The clone carrying this TCR beta chain occurred once. This specimen belongs to a study of blood T cell repertoires in COVID-19. At the level of the study: Sites in the United States, Italy and Spain provided acute and convalescent COVID-19 samples. PBMCs, B-cell-depleted T cells, or T cells were the source of the cDNA or gDNA that made up the material.

Germline V gene lookup returns CDR1 SGHRS and CDR2 YFSETQ. This CDR3 region has 14 residues. Trimming pared 1 base from V and 8 bases from J, leaving 15 bases between. Only in-frame clones appear in the TCRdb table, and some are missing; sequencing was by immunoSEQ multiplex PCR. The table includes under 130,000 clones, roughly 85% detected once. The rearrangement joins TRBV5-1 to TRBJ1-2; the D gene is possibly TRBD1 (5 bases). Sequenced sample: peripheral blood. This receptor was taken from a human donor in a cohort sampled during active COVID-19. This CDR3 is CASSLLSGGKGYTF. The CDR3 DNA sequence: TGCGCCAGCAGCTTGCTGTCGGGGGGAAAAGGCTACACCTTC. Variable domain in full (rest from reference TRBV5-1 and TRBJ1-2): KAGVTQTPRYLIKTRGQQVTLSCSPISGHRSVSWYQQTPGQGLQFLFEYFSETQRNKGNFPGRFSGRQFSNSRSEMNVSTLELGDSALYLCASSLLSGGKGYTFGSGTRLTVV.